The 32 T cell receptor beta chains below all came from one sample that was sequenced in a study of T cell responses to AZD1222 COVID-19 vaccine. Produced via immunoSEQ multiplex PCR; TCRdb's table is partial and in-frame only. Seen here are fewer than 30,000 clones, 70% to 90% observed once, and the top ten hold roughly 8.5%. The specimen was peripheral blood, collected 28 days after the second AZD1222 dose. These receptors were taken from an adult who received the AZD1222 COVID-19 vaccine.

The chain joins TRBV24-1 to TRBJ2-5, with 7 bases identical to TRBD2. The germline gives CDR1 KGHDR, CDR2 SFDVKD. CDR3 size: 17 residues. The V and J ends lost 5 bases and 1 base, in that order; junction bases with no gene match: 12. In nucleotides, the CDR3 is TGTGCCACCAGTGCTAGGGGAGGGGCAACAACCCAAGAGACCCAGTACTTC. This gives the protein CATSARGGATTQETQYF.

This clone has only one observation. The rearrangement links TRBV27 to TRBJ1-5; D not resolved. The V end lost 2 bases, the J end lost 6 bases, and 2 bases lay between the germline ends. Germline CDR1 MNHEY, CDR2 SMNVEV (reference sequence). This CDR3 is 11 amino acids long. CDR3 bases: TGTGCCAGCAGTTTACGTCAGCCCCAGCATTTT. Translating gives CASSLRQPQHF.

This clone was picked up a small number of times. The chain links TRBV19 to TRBJ1-1; TRBD1 might be the D (6 bases). V dropped 3 bases and J dropped 6 bases, with 17 bases sitting between them. This CDR3 has 15 amino acids. CDR1 and CDR2 from the germline V gene are LNHDA and SQIVND (reference sequence). CDR3 residues: CASSIVEGGAPEAFF. The CDR3 coding sequence is TGTGCCAGTAGTATTGTCGAGGGGGGGGCTCCTGAAGCTTTCTTT.

In this sample, this clone turned up a few times. Here the CDR3 reads CASSTTWGGNQPQHF. CDR3 nucleotides: TGTGCCAGTAGTACCACGTGGGGCGGCAATCAGCCCCAGCATTTT. The chain joins TRBV19 to TRBJ1-5, with D possibly TRBD1 on 5 matching bases. Germline CDR1 is LNHDA and CDR2 is SQIVND (reference sequence). This CDR3 contains 15 residues. V was shortened by 4 bases and J by 2 bases, with 12 bases between the two germline ends. Based on the CDR3 plus reference TRBV19 and TRBJ1-5, the full variable domain is DGGITQSPKYLFRKEGQNVTLSCEQNLNHDAMYWYRQDPGQGLRLIYYSQIVNDFQKGDIAEGYSVSREKKESFPLTVTSAQKNPTAFYLCASSTTWGGNQPQHFGDGTRLSIL.

This chain links TRBV5-1 with TRBJ2-7; D call uncertain. CDR1 and CDR2 from the germline V gene are SGHRS and YFSETQ. V was trimmed by 4 bases and J by 6 bases, leaving 14 bases between them. The CDR3 consists of 13 residues. The CDR3 loop reads CASSALEDVEQYF. CDR3 in DNA: TGCGCCAGCAGCGCCCTAGAAGATGTCGAGCAGTACTTC.

This chain uses TRBV28 with TRBJ1-3; the D gene is possibly TRBD1 (5 bases). V was pared by 5 bases and J by 2 bases, with 10 bases between. The CDR3 loop spans 14 amino acids. CDR1 is MDHEN and CDR2 is SYDVKM in the germline V gene. CDR3 sequence reads: CASSRGVAGNTIYF. The CDR3 nucleotides are TGTGCCAGCAGTCGAGGGGTGGCTGGAAACACCATATATTTT.

Only one count was recorded for this clone. For the CDR3, the DNA is TGTGCCAGCAGCAGGGGCGGGACAGATAACACCGGGGAGCTGTTTTTT. Encoded protein: CASSRGGTDNTGELFF. The chain is built from TRBV7-2 and TRBJ2-2; a weak D match, TRBD1 (7 bases). Germline V gene data show CDR1 as SGHTA and CDR2 as FQGNSA. With 5 bases removed from V and 2 bases from J, the gap between germline ends came to 15 bases. This CDR3 is built from 16 residues. The whole variable domain, filled in from reference TRBV7-2 and TRBJ2-2, reads GAGVSQSPSNKVTEKGKDVELRCDPISGHTALYWYRQSLGQGLEFLIYFQGNSAPDKSGLPSDRFSAERTGGSVSTLTIQRTQQEDSAVYLCASSRGGTDNTGELFFGEGSRLTVL.

This chain uses TRBV7-9 with TRBJ2-2; 11 nucleotides align to TRBD2. The germline V gene has CDR1 SEHNR and CDR2 FQNEAQ (reference sequence). V was clipped by 4 bases and J by 2 bases; unmatched bases: 3. CDR3 length: 16 residues. DNA of the CDR3: TGTGCCAGCAGCTCCCGACTAGCGGGAAACACCGGGGAGCTGTTTTTT. Protein product: CASSSRLAGNTGELFF.

V is TRBV7-3 and J is TRBJ1-3; unclear D gene. Trimming removed 0 bases at V and 8 bases at J, with 8 bases between. The CDR3 totals 13 residues. Germline CDR1 reads SGHTA; CDR2 reads FQGTGA. Written as DNA, the CDR3 is TGTGCCAGCAGCTTAACGCCGAGAGACACCATATATTTT. It codes for CASSLTPRDTIYF.

This clone came up once. The chain recombines TRBV30 with TRBJ1-4; 8 bases agree with TRBD1. The CDR3 is 13 amino acids. The germline V gene encodes CDR1 GTSNPN and CDR2 SVGIG (reference sequence). V trimming: 7 bases; J trimming: 8 bases; junction bases outside the gene matches: 9. The CDR3 sequence: CAFSTGVGEKLFF. Written as DNA, the CDR3 is TGTGCCTTCTCGACAGGGGTGGGGGAAAAACTGTTTTTT. The variable domain in full, completed from reference TRBV30 and TRBJ1-4, reads SQTIHQWPATLVQPVGSPLSLECTVEGTSNPNLYWYRQAAGRGLQLLFYSVGIGQISSEVPQNLSASRPQDRQFILSSKKLLLSDSGFYLCAFSTGVGEKLFFGSGTQLSVL.

The rearrangement links TRBV5-1 to TRBJ1-1; possible D gene TRBD1, 6 bases. The CDR3 is 13 residues long. Germline loops: CDR1 SGHRS, CDR2 YFSETQ. V was clipped by 0 bases and J by 6 bases, with 9 bases between them. In nucleotides, the CDR3 is TGCGCCAGCAGCTTGGAGACAGGCCCTGAAGCTTTCTTT. Amino acid sequence: CASSLETGPEAFF.

The sample holds one count of this clone. The rearrangement links TRBV14 to TRBJ2-1, with D perhaps given as TRBD1 or TRBD2 (5 bases each). Per germline, CDR1 SGHDN and CDR2 FVKESK. The V and J ends lost 0 bases and 9 bases respectively, with 9 bases between them. CDR3 length equals 13 residues. CDR3: CASSQDRESEQFF. The CDR3 DNA reads as TGTGCCAGCAGCCAAGACAGGGAGAGTGAGCAGTTCTTC.

This chain links TRBV15 with TRBJ2-6; 7 bases line up with TRBD2. CDR3 length: 17 amino acids. Unmatched junction bases numbered 4, after V lost 1 base and J lost 1 base. CDR1 is LNHNV, CDR2 YYDKDF, per germline (reference sequence). CDR3 DNA sequence: TGTGCCACCAGCAGAGTCGGCGGGAGTTCTGGGGCCAACGTCCTGACTTTC. Its translation is CATSRVGGSSGANVLTF.

This clone was observed a single time. The rearrangement uses TRBV30 and TRBJ2-5; 10 nucleotides line up with TRBD2. CDR1 is GTSNPN, CDR2 SVGIG, per germline (reference sequence). V shed 2 bases and J 0 bases; nucleotides not matched to a gene: 9. The CDR3 runs 17 residues. The CDR3 coding sequence is TGTGCCTGGAGTCCAATGGGTAGCGGGGGGAACCAAGAGACCCAGTACTTC. Protein: CAWSPMGSGGNQETQYF.

The rearrangement joins TRBV7-3 to TRBJ2-1, with D maybe TRBD1 (6 bases). CDR1 and CDR2 (germline): SGHTA, FQGTGA. This CDR3 comprises 16 residues. The V and J ends lost 0 bases and 2 bases respectively, with 11 bases between them. CDR3: CASSLTGRGTYNEQFF. The CDR3 bases are TGTGCCAGCAGCTTAACAGGCAGGGGCACCTACAATGAGCAGTTCTTC.

The chain is built from TRBV6-5 and TRBJ1-1, with 7 bases fitting TRBD1. The trim removed 2 bases at V and 0 bases at J, leaving 3 bases unmatched. CDR3 size: 15 residues. Germline CDR1 reads MNHEY; CDR2 reads SVGAGI. CDR3 DNA: TGTGCCAGCAGTTACCAGGGGGGTATGAACACTGAAGCTTTCTTT. Translated: CASSYQGGMNTEAFF.

This clone was detected only once. CDR3 in amino acids: CASSPPGDLLAKNIQYF. DNA for the CDR3: TGTGCCAGCAGCCCCCCGGGGGACCTGCTAGCCAAAAACATTCAGTACTTC. The rearrangement uses TRBV5-4 and TRBJ2-4; D might be TRBD2 (6 bases). Germline V gene sequence: CDR1 SGHNT, CDR2 YYREEE (reference sequence). Trimming cost V 4 bases and J 0 bases, with 17 bases left between them. This CDR3 comprises 17 residues.

The chain links TRBV6-5 to TRBJ1-5; D is perhaps TRBD1 (5 bases). V lost 5 bases and J lost 4, with 9 bases in between. The CDR3 contains 13 residues. CDR1 is MNHEY, CDR2 SVGAGI, per germline. CDR3: CASSRQRNQPQHF. Written as DNA, the CDR3 is TGTGCCAGCAGTCGACAGCGGAATCAGCCCCAGCATTTT.

V and J are TRBV7-9 and TRBJ2-7, with TRBD2 matching 15 bases. This CDR3 comprises 13 residues. The germline V gene has CDR1 SEHNR and CDR2 FQNEAQ (reference sequence). The J segment lost 9 bases and the V segment lost 8 bases, leaving 5 bases of the junction unmatched. In DNA form, the CDR3 reads TGTGCCAGCGGGACTAGCGGGAGGTTGGTGCAGTACTTC. Amino acid sequence: CASGTSGRLVQYF.

V and J are TRBV30 and TRBJ2-1; D gene unclear. This CDR3 contains 13 residues. Trimming cost V 3 bases and J 1 base, with 7 bases left between them. Germline CDR1 is GTSNPN and CDR2 is SVGIG (reference sequence). CDR3 loop: CAWRKESYNEQFF. The CDR3 DNA follows: TGTGCCTGGAGAAAGGAATCCTACAATGAGCAGTTCTTC.

The chain carries TRBV30 and TRBJ2-5; D tentatively reads TRBD1 or TRBD2 (5 bases each). Trimming left V 2 bases short and J 5 bases short, with 15 bases between. The length of the CDR3 is 14 residues. The germline V gene encodes CDR1 GTSNPN and CDR2 SVGIG (reference sequence). CDR3 DNA: TGTGCCTGGAGTCCCCCGAGGGGTAGGGAGACCCAGTACTTC. It codes for CAWSPPRGRETQYF.

V is TRBV4-1 and J is TRBJ2-5, with D maybe TRBD2 (5 bases). CDR3 length equals 16 residues. Germline loops: CDR1 MGHRA, CDR2 YSYEKL. The V and J ends lost 1 base and 1 base respectively, with 13 bases between them. Here the CDR3 DNA reads TGCGCCAGCAGCCAAGGGTTCGTGGGGAGCCAAGAGACCCAGTACTTC. It specifies CASSQGFVGSQETQYF.

The J gene is TRBJ2-7, the V gene TRBV19; D might be TRBD1 or TRBD2, each matching 5 bases. The V end was cut by 7 bases, the J end by 1 base, with 17 bases between. CDR3 length: 15 amino acids. Looked up from germline, CDR1 is LNHDA and CDR2 is SQIVND (reference sequence). CDR3 protein: CASKEIGGASYEQYF. The CDR3 coding sequence is TGTGCCAGTAAGGAAATTGGGGGAGCTTCCTACGAGCAGTACTTC. Full variable domain (outside the CDR3, taken from reference TRBV19 and TRBJ2-7): DGGITQSPKYLFRKEGQNVTLSCEQNLNHDAMYWYRQDPGQGLRLIYYSQIVNDFQKGDIAEGYSVSREKKESFPLTVTSAQKNPTAFYLCASKEIGGASYEQYFGPGTRLTVT.

V and J are TRBV7-2 and TRBJ1-4, with 10 positions matching TRBD1. The germline V gene encodes CDR1 SGHTA and CDR2 FQGNSA. J gave up 6 bases and V 5 bases, and 3 bases lay outside the gene matches. CDR3 size: 14 residues. The CDR3 DNA sequence: TGTGCCAGCAGCCCGGGACAGGGGCATGAAAAACTGTTTTTT. It yields the protein CASSPGQGHEKLFF.

The CDR3 DNA follows: TGTGCCAGCTCACCAGGGCCAAGGGGGCACGAAAAACTGTTTTTT. Translation: CASSPGPRGHEKLFF. This chain connects TRBV18 to TRBJ1-4; 7 bases are shared with TRBD1. Germline CDR1 is KGHSH and CDR2 is LQKENI. This CDR3 contains 15 residues. With V trimmed by 2 bases and J by 8 bases, 8 bases remained unmatched.

The chain uses TRBV28 and TRBJ1-5, with D maybe TRBD1 (5 bases). In germline, CDR1 is MDHEN, CDR2 SYDVKM. Trimming took off 8 bases at V and 4 bases at J, with 18 bases between the two ends. The CDR3 totals 15 residues. The DNA of the CDR3 is TGTGCCAGCGCCCCCTTGGGGGAGGGAAATCAGCCCCAGCATTTT. It encodes CASAPLGEGNQPQHF.

V is TRBV28 and J is TRBJ1-1, with unresolved D. The V gene's germline CDR1 is MDHEN and CDR2 SYDVKM. The germline V and J ends were trimmed by 5 bases and 7 bases, with 8 bases remaining between them. This CDR3 has 11 amino acids. CDR3 in amino acids: CASSLTYEAFF. The CDR3 DNA is TGTGCCAGCAGTCTTACCTATGAAGCTTTCTTT. Full variable domain (missing parts from reference TRBV28 and TRBJ1-1): DVKVTQSSRYLVKRTGEKVFLECVQDMDHENMFWYRQDPGLGLRLIYFSYDVKMKEKGDIPEGYSVSREKKERFSLILESASTNQTSMYLCASSLTYEAFFGQGTRLTVV.

This sequence joins TRBV5-1 and TRBJ2-4; D tentatively fits TRBD1 or TRBD2 (5 bases each). Germline V gene sequence: CDR1 SGHRS, CDR2 YFSETQ. CDR3 length: 13 residues. The V end lost 4 bases, the J end lost 5 bases, and 10 bases lay between the germline ends. DNA of the CDR3: TGCGCCAGCAGCGACCCGGGACAAAACATTCAGTACTTC. It specifies CASSDPGQNIQYF.

A note on this clone: One end of the junction varies from germline; a read error may be responsible. The chain employs TRBV7-3 and TRBJ2-7; 9 bases are shared with TRBD1. The CDR3 runs 15 residues. Germline V lookup: CDR1 SGHTA, CDR2 FQGTGA. DNA for the CDR3: TGTGCCAGCAGCCTAACCGGGACAGGGTTCACCGAGCAGTACTTC. It translates to CASSLTGTGFTEQYF. Filled out from reference TRBV7-3 and TRBJ2-7, the complete variable domain reads GAGVSQTPSNKVTEKGKYVELRCDPISGHTALYWYRQSLGQGPEFLIYFQGTGAADDSGLPNDRFFAVRPEGSVSTLKIQRTERGDSAVYLCASSLTGTGFTEQYFGPGTRLTVT.

This rearrangement joins TRBV5-1 to TRBJ1-5; D unresolved. Germline V gene data show CDR1 as SGHRS and CDR2 as YFSETQ. The CDR3 totals 16 residues. Trimming took off 0 bases at V and 0 bases at J, with 10 bases between the two ends. The CDR3 region has the DNA TGCGCCAGCAGCTTGGAAGGGATCTATAGCAATCAGCCCCAGCATTTT. It is translated as CASSLEGIYSNQPQHF. The full variable domain, in which reference TRBV5-1 and TRBJ1-5 provide the parts outside the CDR3, is KAGVTQTPRYLIKTRGQQVTLSCSPISGHRSVSWYQQTPGQGLQFLFEYFSETQRNKGNFPGRFSGRQFSNSRSEMNVSTLELGDSALYLCASSLEGIYSNQPQHFGDGTRLSIL.

The rearrangement links TRBV5-1 to TRBJ2-2; TRBD2 agrees at 7 bases. The CDR3 runs 17 residues. V lost 0 bases to trimming and J lost 0 bases; unmatched junction nucleotides: 5. Germline assignment: CDR1 SGHRS and CDR2 YFSETQ. For the CDR3, the DNA is TGCGCCAGCAGCTTGGGGCCTAGCGGATCGAACACCGGGGAGCTGTTTTTT. It specifies CASSLGPSGSNTGELFF.

The chain employs TRBV7-3 and TRBJ2-7; 7 nucleotides agree with TRBD1. Trimming cost V 0 bases and J 6 bases; bases outside gene matches: 8. Germline CDR1 is SGHTA and CDR2 is FQGTGA. The CDR3 is made up of 15 amino acids. In DNA, the CDR3 is TGTGCCAGCAGCTTAACCGGGACAGCCCACGTCGAGCAGTACTTC. Residues: CASSLTGTAHVEQYF.